The 15 T cell receptor beta chains below were found in one sample sequenced in a study of human T cells and chemical hapten exposure. The time point denotes: pre-sensitization, week 0. The treatment: therapeutic diphenylcyclopropenone sensitization with weekly scalp DPC. TCRdb analysed the RACE reads with MiXCR anew, one entry per CDR3 protein. The table lists roughly 88,000 distinct CDR3 sequences, roughly a tenth of them singletons. The sequences come from whole blood, collected in connection with sensitization to the hapten diphenylcyclopropenone (DPC). These receptors came from a woman aged 40 to 49 with alopecia areata. Some clones in this sample may be carry-over from other donors' samples.

This clonotype has only a few counts. This sequence joins TRBV29-1 and TRBJ2-5; D remains unclear. V was trimmed by 4 bases and J by 3 bases, leaving 9 bases between them. This CDR3 is built from 12 residues. Germline CDR1 and CDR2: SQVTM and ANQGSEA. The CDR3, as DNA: TGCAGCGTTGGGCCAGACAAAGAGACCCAGTACTTC. As protein: CSVGPDKETQYF.

This clonotype appeared many times. V gene TRBV10-3 combines with J gene TRBJ2-3; D gene unclear. Germline V gene sequence: CDR1 ENHRY, CDR2 SYGVKD. Trimming shortened V by 6 bases and J by 6 bases, and 13 bases separated the two germline ends. This CDR3 is 13 amino acids long. CDR3 nucleotide sequence: TGTGCCATCAGCCCGTGGGCGACCGATACGCAGTATTTT. Its protein is CAISPWATDTQYF.

The chain employs TRBV6-5 and TRBJ1-2; D is uncertain. The V gene lost 2 bases and the J gene lost 2 bases, with 9 bases spanning the gap. This CDR3 spans 14 amino acids. Germline CDR1 reads MNHEY; CDR2 reads SVGAGI. The DNA for the CDR3 is TGTGCCAGCAGTTACCGGTTCGTAAACTATGGCTACACCTTC. Protein: CASSYRFVNYGYTF.

This clonotype has a count of ten or more. The chain's CDR3 is CASSPPTRIYEQYF. Here the CDR3 DNA reads TGTGCCAGCTCACCACCGACCAGGATCTACGAGCAGTACTTC. This chain joins TRBV18 and TRBJ2-7; D is unclear. From germline, CDR1 is KGHSH and CDR2 LQKENI. The CDR3 sequence is 14 residues long. The V and J ends lost 0 bases and 3 bases respectively, with 9 bases between them.

This clonotype was picked up a small number of times. The CDR3 DNA is TGTGCCAGCAGCTCCATAGCGGGGGTATACAATGAGCAGTTCTTC. Protein: CASSSIAGVYNEQFF. The J gene is TRBJ2-1, the V gene TRBV7-2; TRBD2 matches at 9 bases. CDR1 is SGHTA, CDR2 FQGNSA, per germline. V shed 4 bases, J shed 4 bases, and the junction held 5 bases outside the gene matches. CDR3 length: 15 residues.

This clonotype was detected only a few times. The genes are TRBV6-5 and TRBJ2-1; tentative D call: TRBD1 (6 bases). Germline CDR1 is MNHEY and CDR2 is SVGAGI. Trimming took 2 bases from V and 3 from J, leaving 11 bases between them. The CDR3 extends over 15 amino acids. CDR3 loop: CASSYGQGIYNEQFF. Written as DNA, the CDR3 is TGTGCCAGCAGTTACGGGCAGGGGATCTACAATGAGCAGTTCTTC.

This clonotype was counted ten times or more. This chain links TRBV7-2 with TRBJ2-7, with D possibly matching TRBD2 (5 bases). CDR3 length: 14 residues. The V and J ends lost 5 bases and 2 bases respectively, with 13 bases between them. CDR1 and CDR2 from the germline V gene are SGHTA and FQGNSA. Written as DNA, the CDR3 is TGTGCCAGCAGCCCGGGGTACCAGACCTACGAGCAGTACTTC. Translation: CASSPGYQTYEQYF. The full variable domain, rest sourced from reference TRBV7-2 and TRBJ2-7, is GAGVSQSPSNKVTEKGKDVELRCDPISGHTALYWYRQSLGQGLEFLIYFQGNSAPDKSGLPSDRFSAERTGGSVSTLTIQRTQQEDSAVYLCASSPGYQTYEQYFGPGTRLTVT.

This clonotype was detected only a few times. The rearrangement joins TRBV29-1 to TRBJ2-1, with D possibly being TRBD1 (5 bases). The CDR3 length is 13 residues. Germline V gene sequence: CDR1 SQVTM, CDR2 ANQGSEA. Trimming cost V 7 bases and J 4 bases, with 14 bases left between them. The CDR3 loop reads CSANQGSYNEQFF. Here the CDR3 DNA reads TGCAGCGCCAATCAGGGATCATACAATGAGCAGTTCTTC.

The chain couples TRBV10-2 to TRBJ1-5; no clear D. The CDR3 is made up of 12 amino acids. The V gene's germline CDR1 is WSHSY and CDR2 SAAADI. V was pared by 3 bases and J by 7 bases, with 7 bases between. The CDR3 DNA follows: TGCGCCAGCAGTGATGAGAGGCAGCCCCAGCATTTT. This encodes CASSDERQPQHF.

This clonotype was picked up many times. The chain carries TRBV7-2 and TRBJ1-5; D gene unclear. Trimming removed 6 bases from V and 2 bases from J, with 11 bases in between. The length of the CDR3 is 14 residues. Germline CDR1 SGHTA, CDR2 FQGNSA. CDR3: CASSYSWGNQPQHF. In nucleotides, the CDR3 is TGTGCCAGCAGTTACAGTTGGGGCAATCAGCCCCAGCATTTT. The full variable domain, its missing parts supplied by reference TRBV7-2 and TRBJ1-5, is GAGVSQSPSNKVTEKGKDVELRCDPISGHTALYWYRQSLGQGLEFLIYFQGNSAPDKSGLPSDRFSAERTGGSVSTLTIQRTQQEDSAVYLCASSYSWGNQPQHFGDGTRLSIL.

This clonotype has ten or more counts. The V call is TRBV18, the J call TRBJ1-2, with 7 bases aligning to TRBD1. CDR3 length equals 16 residues. Unmatched junction bases numbered 9, after V lost 4 bases and J lost 1 base. The germline gives CDR1 KGHSH, CDR2 LQKENI. The CDR3 nucleotides read TGTGCCAGCTCACTGTCCGGGACAGCTCTTAACTATGGCTACACCTTC. Its translation: CASSLSGTALNYGYTF.

This clonotype was counted ten times or more. The CDR3 spells CASRTDSSYEQYF. In nucleotides, the CDR3 is TGTGCCAGCAGGACGGATAGCTCCTACGAGCAGTACTTC. The chain has TRBV6-1 and TRBJ2-7; no definite D call. This CDR3 is 13 amino acids long. CDR1 and CDR2 (germline): MNHNS, SASEGT. The V end lost 6 bases, the J end lost 0 bases, and 9 bases lay between the germline ends.

Comment on this clonotype: This sequence may be a read error, since a much larger clone differs from it by one base. J is TRBJ2-5 and V is TRBV20-1, with 9 bases matching TRBD2. J gave up 2 bases and V 3 bases, and 7 bases lay outside the gene matches. This CDR3 is built from 15 residues. Germline CDR1 is DFQATT and CDR2 is SNEGSKA (reference sequence). The CDR3 sequence is CSASQRGAIQETQYF. The CDR3, as DNA: TGCAGTGCTAGTCAGCGGGGGGCGATACAAGAGACCCAGTACTTC.

This clonotype was counted ten times or more. The chain couples TRBV20-1 to TRBJ1-5, with 7 bases identical to TRBD1. Trimming at V came to 0 bases and at J to 5 bases, leaving 16 bases not matched to a gene. The germline V gene encodes CDR1 DFQATT and CDR2 SNEGSKA (reference sequence). The CDR3 is 18 amino acids. For the CDR3, the DNA is TGCAGTGCTAGAGAAATTGGGAAGGGACAGATCGGGGATCAGCCCCAGCATTTT. Its translation is CSAREIGKGQIGDQPQHF.

This clonotype was seen a few times. This chain links TRBV7-9 with TRBJ2-6, with D possibly TRBD2 on 6 matching bases. The CDR3 is made up of 18 amino acids. V dropped 7 bases and J dropped 1 base, with 20 bases sitting between them. Germline-derived CDR1 and CDR2 are SEHNR and FQNEAQ (reference sequence). The CDR3 loop reads CASTRGGRDLSGANVLTF. Here the CDR3 DNA reads TGTGCCAGCACCAGAGGAGGCAGGGACTTATCTGGGGCCAACGTCCTGACTTTC.